A selection of T cell receptor beta chains follows, all from one sample in a study of control samples from healthy donors and cancer patients. Libraries were prepared by immunoSEQ multiplex PCR; TCRdb keeps only in-frame clonotypes and omits some of them. This sample yields roughly 180,000 clones, of which over 85% are seen a single time; approximately 4% belongs to the top ten. The specimen sequenced was blood. All receptors come from a woman aged 55-69 years in good health. CDR3s include the opening cysteine and the closing phenylalanine or tryptophan. D genes are given only for firm matches. Clone size is not always given. Where it is, it says once, few, many or a class for expanded clones.

J: TRBJ1-5
V: TRBV6-2/TRBV6-3
size: -
length: 14
D: -
DNA: TGTGCCAGCAGTTCACAGGGACCTCGCCAGCCCCAGCATTTT
CDR3: CASSSQGPRQPQHF

J: TRBJ2-3
V: TRBV5-1
size: -
length: 15
D: -
DNA: TGCGCCAGCTCCAAGGAGGGGCTAGCCACAGATACGCAGTATTTT
CDR3: CASSKEGLATDTQYF

J: TRBJ1-1
V: TRBV18
size: -
length: 13
D: -
DNA: TGTGCCAGCTCCCCTGACACTAACACTGAAGCTTTCTTT
CDR3: CASSPDTNTEAFF

J: TRBJ1-2
V: TRBV2
size: -
length: 11
D: -
DNA: TGTGCCAGCTCAAAAGGGAATGGCTACACCTTC
CDR3: CASSKGNGYTF

J: TRBJ1-5
V: TRBV2
size: -
length: 18
D: TRBD1
DNA: TGTGCCAGCAGTATGGGTCGGACAGGCCTTATGAGCAATCAGCCCCAGCATTTT
CDR3: CASSMGRTGLMSNQPQHF

J: TRBJ1-4
V: TRBV23-1
size: -
length: 18
D: TRBD1
DNA: TGCGCCAGCAACAAGAGATCAGGGGGAAGAGCAACTAATGAAAAACTGTTTTTT
CDR3: CASNKRSGGRATNEKLFF

J: TRBJ1-1
V: TRBV6-5
size: -
length: 13
D: -
DNA: TGTGCCAGCAGTTACCACGATAAAACTGAAGCTTTCTTT
CDR3: CASSYHDKTEAFF

J: TRBJ1-4
V: TRBV29-1
size: once
length: 13
D: -
DNA: TGCAGCGTGGAACAGGCAACTAATGAAAAACTGTTTTTT
CDR3: CSVEQATNEKLFF

J: TRBJ1-2
V: TRBV28
size: -
length: 14
D: -
DNA: TGTGCCAGCAGTAAAACAGGGTTTATCTATGGCTACACCTTC
CDR3: CASSKTGFIYGYTF

J: TRBJ1-2
V: TRBV4-2
size: few
length: 14
D: -
DNA: TGTGCCAGCAGCCAAGAGGGGTCTCATTATGGCTACACCTTC
CDR3: CASSQEGSHYGYTF

J: TRBJ2-3
V: TRBV28
size: -
length: 13
D: -
DNA: TGTGCCAGCAGTCAAGGGGGGGCAGATACGCAGTATTTT
CDR3: CASSQGGADTQYF

J: TRBJ2-1
V: TRBV5-1
size: -
length: 16
D: -
DNA: TGCGCCAGCCCTCCTCTCCCAGGGGTTCTAAGCAATGAGCAGTTCTTC
CDR3: CASPPLPGVLSNEQFF

J: TRBJ1-2
V: TRBV10-3
size: -
length: 15
D: -
DNA: TGTGCCATCAGTGAGTCTACAGGGAGGGCGATGGGCTACACCTTC
CDR3: CAISESTGRAMGYTF

J: TRBJ1-1
V: TRBV27
size: -
length: 13
D: -
DNA: TGTGCCAGCAGTTTCCACGGGAACACTGAAGCTTTCTTT
CDR3: CASSFHGNTEAFF

J: TRBJ2-2
V: TRBV27
size: -
length: 17
D: TRBD2
DNA: TGTGCCAGCAGTTTAGGGCTAGCGGGGGGAGGGACCGGGGAGCTGTTTTTT
CDR3: CASSLGLAGGGTGELFF

J: TRBJ2-7
V: TRBV3-1/TRBV3-2
size: -
length: 19
D: TRBD2
DNA: TGTGCCAGCAGCTACCGGGCGGTAGCGGGGGGGCTACCGTCCTACGAGCAGTACTTC
CDR3: CASSYRAVAGGLPSYEQYF

J: TRBJ1-2
V: TRBV24-1
size: once
length: 15
D: TRBD1
DNA: TGTGCCACCAGTGACCCTGGACAGGGGGCGGATGGCTACACCTTC
CDR3: CATSDPGQGADGYTF

J: TRBJ1-4
V: TRBV10-2
size: -
length: 13
D: TRBD1
DNA: TGCGCCAGCAAAGACAGGGGAGAGGAAAAACTGTTTTTT
CDR3: CASKDRGEEKLFF

J: TRBJ1-2
V: TRBV6-5
size: -
length: 14
D: -
DNA: TGTGCCAGCATCCAACGGGGGGGTAACTATGGCTACACCTTC
CDR3: CASIQRGGNYGYTF

J: TRBJ1-6
V: TRBV7-2
size: -
length: 15
D: -
DNA: TGTGTCAGCAGCCCACAAGGGACGGGAAATTCACCCCTCCACTTT
CDR3: CVSSPQGTGNSPLHF

J: TRBJ2-2
V: TRBV4-1
size: -
length: 18
D: TRBD1
DNA: TGCGCCAGCAGCCACGGCGTTGCACGAACAGGGGGCACCCGGGAGCTGTTTTTT
CDR3: CASSHGVARTGGTRELFF

J: TRBJ2-7
V: TRBV7-2
size: -
length: 13
D: -
DNA: TGTGCCAGCAGCTTAGGGCGGATTTACGAGCAGTACTTC
CDR3: CASSLGRIYEQYF

J: TRBJ1-3
V: TRBV7-8
size: -
length: 17
D: -
DNA: TGTGCCAGCAGCTTAGCTGGTTTGGGGTCGGGCGGAAACACCATATATTTT
CDR3: CASSLAGLGSGGNTIYF

J: TRBJ2-7
V: TRBV27
size: -
length: 15
D: -
DNA: TGTGCCAGCAGTTTACGGCGGGGGCCGGCCTACGAGCAGTACTTC
CDR3: CASSLRRGPAYEQYF

J: TRBJ2-7
V: TRBV14
size: -
length: 15
D: -
DNA: TGTGCCAGCAGCCAGTTACTAGGGGGACTTTTCGAGCAGTACTTC
CDR3: CASSQLLGGLFEQYF

J: TRBJ2-7
V: TRBV12-3/TRBV12-4
size: -
length: 13
D: -
DNA: TGTGCCAGCAGTTTCGGCAGTACCTACGAGCAGTACTTC
CDR3: CASSFGSTYEQYF

J: TRBJ2-7
V: TRBV18
size: few
length: 14
D: TRBD1
DNA: TGTGCCAGCTCACCACGACAGGGAACCTACGAGCAGTACTTC
CDR3: CASSPRQGTYEQYF

J: TRBJ1-3
V: TRBV18
size: -
length: 15
D: -
DNA: TGTGCCAGCTCACCACCGGCAATCTCTGGAAACACCATATATTTT
CDR3: CASSPPAISGNTIYF

J: TRBJ2-1
V: TRBV6-4
size: -
length: 14
D: -
DNA: TGTGCCAGCAGTCTTTATTCGGGATACAATGAGCAGTTCTTC
CDR3: CASSLYSGYNEQFF

J: TRBJ2-7
V: TRBV12-2
size: -
length: 15
D: -
DNA: TGTGCAAGTCGCTTAATCCACGGGGAATCCTACGAGCAGTACTTC
CDR3: CASRLIHGESYEQYF

J: TRBJ2-2
V: TRBV25-1
size: -
length: 14
D: -
DNA: TGTGCCAGCAGTGAACCTGGGTCGACCGGGGAGCTGTTTTTT
CDR3: CASSEPGSTGELFF

J: TRBJ1-1
V: TRBV7-2
size: -
length: 13
D: -
DNA: TGTGCCAGCAGCGGAGCTACAGTCACTGAAGCTTTCTTT
CDR3: CASSGATVTEAFF

J: TRBJ2-5
V: TRBV11-3
size: -
length: 13
D: -
DNA: TGTGCCAGCAGCCCCAACCCCGGGGAGACCCAGTACTTC
CDR3: CASSPNPGETQYF

J: TRBJ1-2
V: TRBV10-3
size: -
length: 18
D: TRBD1
DNA: TGTGCCATCAGTGAGGCACCACCGGGAGCAGGGGGCTACTATGGCTACACCTTC
CDR3: CAISEAPPGAGGYYGYTF

J: TRBJ1-1
V: TRBV27
size: once
length: 16
D: TRBD1
DNA: TGTGCCAGCAGTCCTCATCTGGGTAGGGGGCGGCTTGAAGCTTTCTTT
CDR3: CASSPHLGRGRLEAFF

J: TRBJ2-7
V: TRBV6-5
size: -
length: 15
D: -
DNA: TGTGCCAGCAGTTCACCGGCACTTCCGCCGCACGAGCAGTACTTC
CDR3: CASSSPALPPHEQYF

J: TRBJ1-5
V: TRBV6-6
size: -
length: 16
D: -
DNA: TGTGCCAGCAGTTTCCTATCAGGGTGGGGCAATCAGCCCCAGCATTTT
CDR3: CASSFLSGWGNQPQHF

J: TRBJ1-1
V: TRBV6-6
size: -
length: 14
D: -
DNA: TGTGCCAGCAGTTACAGGACAGTGAACACTGAAGCTTTCTTT
CDR3: CASSYRTVNTEAFF

J: TRBJ2-3
V: TRBV5-4
size: -
length: 16
D: TRBD2
DNA: TGTGCCAGCAGCGTGGGACTAGCGGGGGGACAAGATACGCAGTATTTT
CDR3: CASSVGLAGGQDTQYF

J: TRBJ1-6
V: TRBV7-2
size: -
length: 16
D: -
DNA: TGTGCCAGCAGCTCGAGACCGGGACGGAACAATTCACCCCTCCACTTT
CDR3: CASSSRPGRNNSPLHF